The rows below give T cell receptor beta chains drawn from one sample of a study of control samples from healthy donors and cancer patients. Clones were read by immunoSEQ multiplex PCR, and TCRdb kept only the in-frame ones, dropping some. The sample carries under 85,000 clones, approximately 93% recorded once. The material sequenced was PBMCs. Receptors were obtained from a woman aged 40-49 years with lung cancer. The CDR3 runs from the conserved cysteine through the conserved F or W. The D gene is left open where the match is weak. Some rows mark clone size as missing; the rest say once, few, many or name a class of expanded clone.

>TRBV7-2|NA|TRBJ1-5|15|NA
TGTGCCAGCAGCTTAGTGTTAGGGGCCAATCAGCCCCAGCATTTT
CASSLVLGANQPQHF
>TRBV3-1/TRBV3-2|NA|TRBJ2-3|15|NA
TGTGCCAGCAGCCCTCGTCTTCGGGGGACAGATACGCAGTATTTT
CASSPRLRGTDTQYF
>TRBV19|TRBD1|TRBJ2-7|16|NA
TGTGCCAGTAGTGTCACAGGGGTAGACTGGACCTACGAGCAGTACTTC
CASSVTGVDWTYEQYF
>TRBV15|TRBD1|TRBJ1-2|14|NA
TGTGCCACCAGCAGAGATATGACAGGGGATGGCTACACCTTC
CATSRDMTGDGYTF
>TRBV6-6|NA|TRBJ2-1|14|NA
TGTGCCAGCAGTTACGAGGAACAGGGGACTGGGGAGTTCTTC
CASSYEEQGTGEFF
>TRBV4-1|NA|TRBJ1-6|17|NA
TGCGCCAGCAGCCAAGGGCCAGTGAGGGGCTTAAATTCACCCCTCCACTTT
CASSQGPVRGLNSPLHF
>TRBV18|NA|TRBJ2-3|12|NA
TGTGCCAGCCCCGTTCGTGGAGATACGCAGTATTTT
CASPVRGDTQYF
>TRBV10-3|NA|TRBJ1-3|14|NA
TGTGCCATCAGTGAGTCGGCTGCTGGAAACACCATATATTTT
CAISESAAGNTIYF
>TRBV9|NA|TRBJ2-5|15|once
TGTGCCAGCAGCGTAGGGGACTTGGGACTAGAGACCCAGTACTTC
CASSVGDLGLETQYF
>TRBV10-3|NA|TRBJ1-3|15|NA
TGTGCCATCAGTGAAGGGGCGAATTCTGGAAACACCATATATTTT
CAISEGANSGNTIYF
>TRBV6-4|NA|TRBJ1-1|17|NA
TGTGCCAGCAGTGAGGGGGAGGCGGTCTGGGAGTACACTGAAGCTTTCTTT
CASSEGEAVWEYTEAFF
>TRBV11-2|TRBD2|TRBJ2-7|16|NA
TGTGCCAGCAGCTTAGTGACTAGCGGGGAGATCTACGAGCAGTACTTC
CASSLVTSGEIYEQYF
>TRBV5-1|NA|TRBJ2-7|17|NA
TGCGCCAGCAGCTTGTTTTTAACCGGGACTCAGAACTACGAGCAGTACTTC
CASSLFLTGTQNYEQYF
>TRBV29-1|NA|TRBJ2-3|11|NA
TGCAGCGTTGGGGGCACAGATACGCAGTATTTT
CSVGGTDTQYF
>TRBV19|NA|TRBJ1-1|14|NA
TGTGCCAGTAGAACCCCAGGGGTGAGAGGTGAAGCTTTCTTT
CASRTPGVRGEAFF
>TRBV6-2/TRBV6-3|NA|TRBJ2-7|12|NA
TGTGCCAGCAGTTACTCGACCTACGAGCAGTACTTC
CASSYSTYEQYF
>TRBV28|NA|TRBJ2-7|13|NA
TGTGCCAGCTTAGGGCGTTTACTTTACGAGCAGTACTTC
CASLGRLLYEQYF
>TRBV28|NA|TRBJ1-1|15|NA
TGTGCCAGCCTAATACCAACCACCGGTCCCAAGGAAGCTTTCTTT
CASLIPTTGPKEAFF
>TRBV7-9|TRBD2|TRBJ2-1|17|NA
TGTGCCAGCAGCTTAATGGCTAGCGGAGCTTCCTACAATGAGCAGTTCTTC
CASSLMASGASYNEQFF
>TRBV19|NA|TRBJ1-2|14|NA
TGTGCCAGTAGTATGGCCGGGACTTCCTATGGCTACACCTTC
CASSMAGTSYGYTF
>TRBV28|TRBD1|TRBJ1-2|16|NA
TGTGCCAGCAGTTACAACCGGGACAGGGCAAACTATGGCTACACCTTC
CASSYNRDRANYGYTF
>TRBV29-1|NA|TRBJ1-1|10|NA
TGCAGCGTTTTGAACACTGAAGCTTTCTTT
CSVLNTEAFF
>TRBV20-1|NA|TRBJ2-3|14|NA
TGCAGTGCCAGTGGACGGGGAAGCACAGATACGCAGTATTTT
CSASGRGSTDTQYF
>TRBV5-1|NA|TRBJ2-7|16|NA
TGCGCCAGCCGGACGGGCCCCTCGGTTGAAACCTACGAGCAGTACTTC
CASRTGPSVETYEQYF
>TRBV18|TRBD1|TRBJ1-2|17|NA
TGTGCCAGCTCACCCCCAGGGGGAAGGGCGGCAACGCAGGGCTACACCTTC
CASSPPGGRAATQGYTF
>TRBV27|NA|TRBJ2-2|17|NA
TGTGCCAGCAGCCCCTACGAAGGGACAACGAACACCGGGGAGCTGTTTTTT
CASSPYEGTTNTGELFF